This T cell receptor (beta chain) comes out of a study of blood T cells in healthy people across ages. Broader study findings: Roughly linearly, TCR beta diversity per million T cells fell as age increased. Researchers deemed the diversity estimates from one million T cells underestimates. Diversity was higher, and naive CD4+ cells more numerous, in long-lived donors than in aged donors.

V lost 7 bases and J 5 bases, leaving 18 bases between the germline ends. This CDR3 region has 15 residues. Germline assignment: CDR1 MDHEN and CDR2 SYDVKM. With a J-beta primer mix and a sample-barcoded 5' primer, a second PCR ran roughly 6 to 11 cycles. TCRdb passed the 5' RACE reads through MiXCR, listing each CDR3 protein once. The repertoire holds some 1.4 million distinct CDR3 sequences, with 42% as singletons. Concerning this clonotype itself: Its specificity is unknown.

This receptor was identified in a woman aged 18-35 years in good health. Specimen: blood. J is TRBJ2-1 and V is TRBV28; no reliable D call. The CDR3 bases are TGTGCCAGCACCGGGCTCGTAAAACGGGACAATGAGCAGTTCTTC. Encoded protein: CASTGLVKRDNEQFF. Supplemented by reference TRBV28 and TRBJ2-1, the full variable domain reads DVKVTQSSRYLVKRTGEKVFLECVQDMDHENMFWYRQDPGLGLRLIYFSYDVKMKEKGDIPEGYSVSREKKERFSLILESASTNQTSMYLCASTGLVKRDNEQFFGPGTRLTVL.